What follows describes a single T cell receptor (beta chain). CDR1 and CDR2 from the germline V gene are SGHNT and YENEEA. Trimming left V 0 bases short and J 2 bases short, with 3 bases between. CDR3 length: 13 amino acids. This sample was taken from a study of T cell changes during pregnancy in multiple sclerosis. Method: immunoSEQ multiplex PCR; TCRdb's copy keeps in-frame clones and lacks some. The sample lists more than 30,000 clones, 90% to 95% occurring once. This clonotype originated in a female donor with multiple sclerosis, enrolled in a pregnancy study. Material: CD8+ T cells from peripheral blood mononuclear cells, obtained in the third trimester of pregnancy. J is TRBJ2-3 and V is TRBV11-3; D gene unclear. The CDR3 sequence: CASSLDHTDTQYF. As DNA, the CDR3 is TGTGCCAGCAGCTTAGACCACACAGATACGCAGTATTTT.